The 16 T cell receptor beta chains in this list originate from one sample, sequenced in a study of blood T cells in healthy people across ages. Using a J-beta primer mix together with a sample-barcoded 5' primer, a second PCR was run for about 6 to 11 cycles. TCRdb used MiXCR to reprocess the 5' RACE reads, holding one entry per CDR3 protein. The data contain some 710,000 distinct CDR3 sequences, more than 35% of them singletons. The sample taken for sequencing was blood. The origin of the receptors is a man older than 75 in good health.

The V call is TRBV6-5, the J call TRBJ1-4; the D is unclear. Trimming pared 0 bases from V and 0 bases from J, leaving 8 bases between. CDR1 MNHEY and CDR2 SVGAGI come from the germline V gene. The CDR3 is 16 residues long. Here the CDR3 DNA reads TGTGCCAGCAGTTACTCACAAAGTGCAACTAATGAAAAACTGTTTTTT. Encoded protein: CASSYSQSATNEKLFF.

Comment on this clonotype: At one boundary the junction diverges from the germline segment, which might be a read error. V is TRBV11-3 and J is TRBJ2-7; maybe TRBD2 (5 bases). This CDR3 is 12 amino acids long. Germline V lookup: CDR1 SGHNT, CDR2 YENEEA. The CDR3 is CASSAGGPKFDF. CDR3 coding DNA: TGTGCCAGCAGCGCGGGTGGGCCAAAATTTGACTTC.

This chain joins TRBV20-1 and TRBJ2-7; no clear D. This CDR3 is built from 13 residues. V was cut by 4 bases and J by 3 bases, with 13 bases left in between. Per the germline V gene, CDR1 is DFQATT and CDR2 is SNEGSKA (reference sequence). The CDR3 DNA reads as TGCAGTGCTAAAGGGATCGCCCACTACGAGCAGTACTTC. Amino acids: CSAKGIAHYEQYF.

The chain carries TRBV20-1 and TRBJ2-5; D might be TRBD1 (6 bases). Germline V lookup: CDR1 DFQATT, CDR2 SNEGSKA (reference sequence). This CDR3 region has 13 residues. The ends were cut back, 3 bases at V and 5 bases at J, with 13 bases in the middle. CDR3 residues: CSASGGPGETQYF. The CDR3 bases are TGCAGTGCTAGTGGGGGCCCTGGGGAGACCCAGTACTTC.

This chain connects TRBV5-1 to TRBJ2-2; D is uncertain. CDR1 and CDR2 (germline): SGHRS, YFSETQ. The CDR3 loop spans 16 amino acids. V was trimmed by 0 bases and J by 4 bases, leaving 13 bases between them. The CDR3 coding sequence is TGCGCCAGCAGCTTGGATGGCCAGCCAGGCACCGGGGAGCTGTTTTTT. Its translation: CASSLDGQPGTGELFF.

The chain has TRBV29-1 and TRBJ2-1, with D unclear. The J call is in doubt because the DNA end fits TRBJ2-7 better. There are 12 residues in the CDR3. Per the germline V gene, CDR1 is SQVTM and CDR2 is ANQGSEA. DNA of the CDR3: TGCAGCGTTCGGCCCGGCCACAATGAGCAGTACTTC. Translating gives CSVRPGHNEQYF.

V and J are TRBV12-3 or TRBV12-4 and TRBJ2-2; a possible D gene is TRBD1 (7 bases). There are 16 residues in the CDR3. The V and J ends lost 0 bases and 4 bases respectively, with 12 bases between them. The CDR3 sequence is CASSLAGQGGTGELFF. Written as DNA, the CDR3 is TGTGCCAGCAGTTTAGCCGGGCAGGGGGGCACCGGGGAGCTGTTTTTT.

This clonotype was counted ten times or more. V and J are TRBV7-9 and TRBJ2-1, with D hard to call. CDR1 SEHNR and CDR2 FQNEAQ come from the germline V gene (reference sequence). Trimming stripped 3 bases from V and 5 bases from J, with 8 bases between. This CDR3 has 13 residues. CDR3 DNA sequence: TGTGCCAGCAGCTTGTCTCAAAACAATGAGCAGTTCTTC. Translated, it gives CASSLSQNNEQFF.

The V and J genes are TRBV28 and TRBJ1-2, with a tentative D call TRBD1 (6 bases). The CDR3 has 17 amino acids. V was pared by 7 bases and J by 0 bases, with 21 bases between. Per the germline V gene, CDR1 is MDHEN and CDR2 is SYDVKM. The CDR3: CASTPPQGVTANYGYTF. CDR3 nucleotide sequence: TGTGCCAGCACCCCCCCACAGGGAGTTACCGCTAACTATGGCTACACCTTC.

This clonotype came up many times. The chain uses TRBV6-2 or TRBV6-3 and TRBJ1-5, with 7 bases aligning to TRBD1. CDR1 and CDR2 from the germline V gene are MNHEY and SVGEGT. With V trimmed by 2 bases and J by 4 bases, 5 bases remained unmatched. This CDR3 is 15 amino acids long. The CDR3 protein is CASSYRSRGNQPQHF. The CDR3 coding sequence is TGTGCCAGCAGTTACCGGAGCAGGGGGAATCAGCCCCAGCATTTT.

This clonotype came up a few times. The V gene is TRBV2, the J gene TRBJ2-1, with D perhaps assigned TRBD1 or TRBD2 (5 bases each). Germline lookup yields CDR1 SNHLY and CDR2 FYNNEI. The CDR3 is 14 amino acids. The V end lost 10 bases, the J end lost 4 bases, and 17 bases lay between the germline ends. In nucleotides, the CDR3 is TGTGCCACCCGAGAGGGGAATTTGTACAATGAGCAGTTCTTC. It translates to CATREGNLYNEQFF.

The rearrangement joins TRBV28 to TRBJ2-7, with TRBD2 matching over 8 bases. The J call may be incorrect, as the DNA end agrees better with TRBJ2-5. This CDR3 region has 15 residues. Germline CDR1 MDHEN, CDR2 SYDVKM. CDR3 amino acids: CASSCTGGPGETQYF. The CDR3 DNA is TGTGCCAGCAGTTGCACGGGAGGGCCGGGGGAGACCCAGTACTTC.

V is TRBV5-1 and J is TRBJ2-1; no clear D. Germline CDR1 is SGHRS and CDR2 is YFSETQ. The V and J ends lost 6 bases and 4 bases respectively, with 17 bases between them. There are 15 residues in the CDR3. The CDR3 DNA is TGCGCCAGCAATATTCAACAGTTTTATTACAATGAGCAGTTCTTC. It encodes CASNIQQFYYNEQFF.

This rearrangement joins TRBV4-2 to TRBJ2-3; no reliable D call. The CDR3 runs to 14 residues. Trimming left V 0 bases short and J 7 bases short, with 11 bases between. The germline V gene has CDR1 LGHNA and CDR2 YNFKEQ. CDR3: CASSQDGPANTQYF. CDR3 DNA sequence: TGTGCCAGCAGCCAAGATGGGCCGGCAAATACGCAGTATTTT.

This clonotype was observed at least ten times. A junction end diverges from the germline sequence, so it may reflect a read error. V and J are TRBV7-2 and TRBJ2-7; D perhaps matches TRBD1 (9 bases). Germline CDR1 is SGHTA and CDR2 is FQGNSA. The CDR3 is 14 amino acids. CDR3 bases: TGCGCCAGCAGCTTAGCGGGACAGGGATACGAGCAGTACTTC. It yields the protein CASSLAGQGYEQYF.

V is TRBV20-1 and J is TRBJ2-1, with TRBD2 matching over 12 bases. This CDR3 is built from 17 residues. Germline V CDR1 and CDR2: DFQATT, SNEGSKA (reference sequence). Unmatched junction bases numbered 10, after V lost 4 bases and J lost 3 bases. Here the CDR3 DNA reads TGCAGTGCTACCCCGAATCGACTAGCGGGAGTCTACAATGAGCAGTTCTTC. As protein: CSATPNRLAGVYNEQFF.